This T cell receptor beta chain was identified during a study of blood T cell repertoires in COVID-19. At the level of the study: Material from acute and convalescent COVID-19 was sourced from the United States, Italy and Spain. T cells, B-cell-depleted T cells, or PBMCs provided the cDNA or gDNA that served as material.

How the authors handled the data: Scientists estimated how many nucleated cells there were by amplifying reference gene primers. Here immunoSEQ multiplex PCR was the method, and the copy in TCRdb shows in-frame clones only, minus some. V, J and clone size were drawn from that table, and D and trimming were deduced from the DNA. The sample lists 85,000 to 120,000 clones, less than 80% occurring once. Seattle patients were enrolled during active infection and followed longitudinally. Germline lookup yields CDR1 LNHDA and CDR2 SQIVND (reference sequence). V lost 9 bases to trimming and J lost 4 bases; unmatched junction nucleotides: 14. CDR3 length: 15 residues.

The genes are TRBV19 and TRBJ1-2, with 7 bases matching TRBD1. Sequencing was done on a sample of peripheral blood. The TCR comes from a man aged 80 or over with COVID-19, enrolled during active disease. For the CDR3, the DNA is TGTGCCAGCTCCGACGAAAACAGGGGAGGCTATGGCTACACCTTC. It specifies CASSDENRGGYGYTF. The complete variable domain, with remaining parts taken from reference TRBV19 and TRBJ1-2, reads DGGITQSPKYLFRKEGQNVTLSCEQNLNHDAMYWYRQDPGQGLRLIYYSQIVNDFQKGDIAEGYSVSREKKESFPLTVTSAQKNPTAFYLCASSDENRGGYGYTFGSGTRLTVV.